One and the same sample provided the 28 T cell receptor beta chains below, sequenced in a study of PD-L1 blockade in urothelial cancer. This table comes from immunoSEQ multiplex PCR, and its TCRdb copy is limited to in-frame clones, with some not included. The sample has some 45,000 clones; 88% are singletons. The input for sequencing was PBMCs, taken around atezolizumab (anti-PD-L1) treatment. Receptors originate from an elderly man with urothelial cancer.

There are a few counts of this clone. V gene TRBV6-1 combines with J gene TRBJ1-5; the D is unclear. Germline CDR1 is MNHNS and CDR2 is SASEGT. Deletions cut 3 bases from V and 0 bases from J, with 6 bases between. CDR3 length equals 14 residues. The CDR3 sequence is CASSDPNSNQPQHF. The CDR3 DNA sequence: TGTGCCAGCAGTGACCCTAATAGCAATCAGCCCCAGCATTTT.

This clone was found once. The chain recombines TRBV2 with TRBJ1-1; D unclear. The CDR3 is made up of 12 amino acids. Trimming took 3 bases from V and 8 from J, leaving 10 bases between them. Germline loops: CDR1 SNHLY, CDR2 FYNNEI. The DNA for the CDR3 is TGTGCCAGCAGTGACCGAAACTTGGAAGCTTTCTTT. This encodes CASSDRNLEAFF.

This chain connects TRBV29-1 to TRBJ2-5; TRBD1 is a possible D gene (5 bases). Germline V gives CDR1 SQVTM, CDR2 ANQGSEA. The V gene lost 0 bases and the J gene lost 5 bases, with 13 bases spanning the gap. The CDR3 spans 14 residues. CDR3 sequence: CSVEDRTHRETQYF. The CDR3 coding sequence is TGCAGCGTTGAAGACCGGACACATAGGGAGACCCAGTACTTC.

The chain has TRBV19 and TRBJ2-7, with 8 nucleotides matching TRBD1. The CDR3 spans 13 residues. Trimming cost V 9 bases and J 4 bases; bases outside gene matches: 8. The germline V gene has CDR1 LNHDA and CDR2 SQIVND (reference sequence). As DNA, the CDR3 is TGTGCCAGCAGCGGACAGGGATTTTACGAGCAGTACTTC. Its protein product is CASSGQGFYEQYF. Using reference TRBV19 and TRBJ2-7 for the parts outside the CDR3, the full variable domain is DGGITQSPKYLFRKEGQNVTLSCEQNLNHDAMYWYRQDPGQGLRLIYYSQIVNDFQKGDIAEGYSVSREKKESFPLTVTSAQKNPTAFYLCASSGQGFYEQYFGPGTRLTVT.

The chain employs TRBV6-1 and TRBJ1-3; D is undetermined. The CDR3 contains 15 residues. Germline CDR1 reads MNHNS; CDR2 reads SASEGT. Trimming pared 2 bases from V and 0 bases from J, leaving 8 bases between. DNA of the CDR3: TGTGCCAGCAGTGAACGGGTAACCTCTGGAAACACCATATATTTT. It translates to CASSERVTSGNTIYF.

V gene TRBV7-2 combines with J gene TRBJ1-4; D not resolved. Trimming took 5 bases from V and 6 from J, leaving 16 bases between them. CDR3 length: 15 residues. CDR1 is SGHTA, CDR2 FQGNSA, per germline. Here the CDR3 reads CASSKDWGEDEKLFF. DNA for the CDR3: TGTGCCAGCAGCAAGGACTGGGGAGAGGATGAAAAACTGTTTTTT.

The V gene is TRBV19, the J gene TRBJ1-5; D perhaps matches TRBD1 (5 bases). This CDR3 has 15 residues. Trimming removed 5 bases at V and 1 base at J, with 12 bases between. CDR1 LNHDA and CDR2 SQIVND come from the germline V gene (reference sequence). The DNA of the CDR3 is TGTGCCAGTAGTCCTCAGGGTTCAAGCAATCAGCCCCAGCATTTT. Translating gives CASSPQGSSNQPQHF.

The V and J genes are TRBV4-1 and TRBJ2-7, with 11 positions matching TRBD2. Trimming at V came to 4 bases and at J to 3 bases, leaving 14 bases not matched to a gene. Germline V lookup: CDR1 MGHRA, CDR2 YSYEKL. The CDR3 runs to 18 residues. This CDR3 reads CASSLTGGTSGRYYEQYF. The CDR3 DNA reads as TGCGCCAGCAGCCTGACAGGGGGAACTAGCGGGAGATACTACGAGCAGTACTTC.

This clone was counted a single time. The chain combines TRBV19 with TRBJ2-7; D possibly corresponds to TRBD1 (6 bases). In germline, CDR1 is LNHDA, CDR2 SQIVND (reference sequence). CDR3 size: 17 residues. V shed 2 bases and J shed 1 base, with 18 bases lying between them. The CDR3 DNA reads as TGTGCCAGTAGTATAACCTCTCGGGGCAGGGGATCCTACGAGCAGTACTTC. It is translated as CASSITSRGRGSYEQYF.

This clone was counted only a few times. The gene calls are TRBV29-1 and TRBJ1-2, with D uncertain. CDR1 is SQVTM, CDR2 ANQGSEA, per germline. CDR3 length: 14 residues. Deletions cut 2 bases from V and 1 base from J, with 11 bases between. The CDR3 is CSVERQARNYGYTF. The CDR3 coding sequence is TGCAGCGTTGAACGCCAGGCCCGTAACTATGGCTACACCTTC.

This clone was recorded a few times. This sample includes further DNA sequences coding for the same CDR3. The chain recombines TRBV6-5 with TRBJ1-2, with TRBD1 matching over 7 bases. The CDR3 has 12 amino acids. V was clipped by 6 bases and J by 7 bases; unmatched bases: 5. Germline-derived CDR1 and CDR2 are MNHEY and SVGAGI. CDR3 sequence reads: CASRSRGSGYTF. The CDR3 nucleotides are TGTGCCAGCAGGTCCAGGGGGTCTGGCTACACCTTC.

The chain combines TRBV5-1 with TRBJ2-1; TRBD2 agrees at 9 bases. V shed 0 bases and J 4 bases; nucleotides not matched to a gene: 8. CDR1 and CDR2 from the germline V gene are SGHRS and YFSETQ. CDR3 length: 17 amino acids. Written as DNA, the CDR3 is TGCGCCAGCAGCTTGGCGCCTAGCGGGACAGTTTACAATGAGCAGTTCTTC. Translation: CASSLAPSGTVYNEQFF.

The rearrangement joins TRBV18 to TRBJ1-1; 9 positions match TRBD1. CDR1 KGHSH and CDR2 LQKENI come from the germline V gene. V trimming: 8 bases; J trimming: 4 bases; junction bases outside the gene matches: 8. The CDR3 loop spans 14 amino acids. CDR3 protein: CASRTGEEVTEAFF. Here the CDR3 DNA reads TGTGCCAGCCGGACAGGGGAGGAGGTCACTGAAGCTTTCTTT.

The rearrangement joins TRBV7-2 to TRBJ2-7, with 7 bases matching TRBD1. From germline, CDR1 is SGHTA and CDR2 FQGNSA. CDR3 size: 15 residues. The V segment lost 3 bases and the J segment 5 bases; nucleotides outside the gene matches: 10. The DNA for the CDR3 is TGTGCCAGCAGCTTCGACAGGGTAATCGGGAACGAGCAGTACTTC. It translates to CASSFDRVIGNEQYF.

The V call is TRBV7-2, the J call TRBJ2-5, with D possibly being TRBD2 (5 bases). Trimming took 5 bases from V and 4 from J, leaving 11 bases between them. Germline-derived CDR1 and CDR2 are SGHTA and FQGNSA. The CDR3 contains 13 residues. CDR3 in amino acids: CASSTREGETQYF. The DNA of the CDR3 is TGTGCCAGCAGCACCCGGGAAGGAGAGACCCAGTACTTC.

The V call is TRBV19, the J call TRBJ2-4, with 7 positions matching TRBD1. This CDR3 is 16 amino acids long. The germline V gene has CDR1 LNHDA and CDR2 SQIVND (reference sequence). Losses at the gene ends were 8 bases for V and 3 bases for J; bases not matched to a gene: 13. The CDR3: CASRTSFRDSKNIQYF. CDR3 bases: TGTGCCAGTCGAACTTCGTTCCGGGACAGCAAAAACATTCAGTACTTC.

V gene TRBV5-1 combines with J gene TRBJ2-7, with D tentatively TRBD1 (5 bases). The CDR3 has 14 residues. Trimming removed 0 bases at V and 2 bases at J, with 9 bases between. Germline-derived CDR1 and CDR2 are SGHRS and YFSETQ. The chain's CDR3 is CASSLAAGPYEQYF. The DNA for the CDR3 is TGCGCCAGCAGCTTGGCCGCAGGGCCCTACGAGCAGTACTTC.

This chain links TRBV18 with TRBJ2-7, with D tentatively TRBD1 (6 bases). With 5 bases removed from V and 1 base from J, the gap between germline ends came to 12 bases. Germline CDR1 is KGHSH and CDR2 is LQKENI. The CDR3 is 14 amino acids. As DNA, the CDR3 is TGTGCCAGCTCAGGGACACAGCTTTCCTACGAGCAGTACTTC. Protein: CASSGTQLSYEQYF.

The DNA of the CDR3 is TGTGCCAGTAAGGCTCAGGCTGCTGCCTACGAGCAGTACTTC. Encoded protein: CASKAQAAAYEQYF. The chain carries TRBV19 and TRBJ2-7; D is ambiguous. The CDR3 has 14 amino acids. Germline assignment: CDR1 LNHDA and CDR2 SQIVND (reference sequence). V was trimmed by 7 bases and J by 2 bases, leaving 15 bases between them.

Only a few counts were recorded for this clone. The gene calls are TRBV19 and TRBJ1-2; the D gene is possibly TRBD1 (5 bases). V dropped 10 bases and J dropped 3 bases, with 9 bases sitting between them. Germline V gene sequence: CDR1 LNHDA, CDR2 SQIVND (reference sequence). The CDR3 length is 11 residues. The CDR3 nucleotides read TGTGCCACCCGCAGGGACTATGGCTACACCTTC. It is translated as CATRRDYGYTF.

The chain employs TRBV18 and TRBJ1-3; 9 nucleotides match TRBD1. The junction had 9 bases not matched to a gene; V was cut back by 5 bases and J by 4 bases. The germline V gene has CDR1 KGHSH and CDR2 LQKENI. The CDR3 contains 16 residues. The CDR3 nucleotides are TGTGCCAGCTCAGCTGGGACAGGGATTAGAGGAAACACCATATATTTT. Translated, it gives CASSAGTGIRGNTIYF. The entire variable domain, with the rest obtained from reference TRBV18 and TRBJ1-3, is as follows: NAGVMQNPRHLVRRRGQEARLRCSPMKGHSHVYWYRQLPEEGLKFMVYLQKENIIDESGMPKERFSAEFPKEGPSILRIQQVVRGDSAAYFCASSAGTGIRGNTIYFGEGSWLTVV.

V usage is TRBV30 and J usage is TRBJ2-7; 9 nucleotides match TRBD2. With 3 bases clipped from V and 3 bases from J, the junction kept 12 bases outside the gene matches. This CDR3 has 16 amino acids. The germline V gene has CDR1 GTSNPN and CDR2 SVGIG (reference sequence). The CDR3 protein is CAWRYDGLAPRYEQYF. In nucleotides, the CDR3 is TGTGCCTGGAGGTACGACGGACTAGCGCCTCGCTACGAGCAGTACTTC.

The genes are TRBV2 and TRBJ2-3; TRBD2 might be the D (6 bases). V shed 4 bases and J shed 1 base, with 9 bases lying between them. This CDR3 is built from 14 residues. The germline gives CDR1 SNHLY, CDR2 FYNNEI. Here the CDR3 reads CASSVGGGTDTQYF. CDR3 nucleotides: TGTGCCAGCAGTGTAGGAGGGGGCACAGATACGCAGTATTTT.

The chain recombines TRBV18 with TRBJ2-5; no firm D call. Germline-derived CDR1 and CDR2 are KGHSH and LQKENI. CDR3 length equals 13 residues. V lost 2 bases and J 1 base, leaving 5 bases between the germline ends. CDR3 loop: CASSPAGQETQYF. CDR3 bases: TGTGCCAGCTCACCAGCCGGCCAAGAGACCCAGTACTTC.

V usage is TRBV18 and J usage is TRBJ2-3, with D unclear. Germline V gene data show CDR1 as KGHSH and CDR2 as LQKENI. This CDR3 is 15 amino acids long. The ends were cut back, 1 base at V and 0 bases at J, with 8 bases in the middle. The DNA for the CDR3 is TGTGCCAGCTCACCACGAGAACAGAGCACAGATACGCAGTATTTT. It codes for CASSPREQSTDTQYF.

V and J are TRBV4-1 and TRBJ2-7; 7 bases map to TRBD1. The length of the CDR3 is 14 residues. Germline CDR1 reads MGHRA; CDR2 reads YSYEKL. V lost 3 bases, J lost 5 bases, and 7 bases stayed unmatched. CDR3 loop: CASSHPGTANEQYF. The CDR3 region has the DNA TGCGCCAGCAGCCATCCCGGGACAGCCAACGAGCAGTACTTC.

The genes are TRBV30 and TRBJ2-1; 9 bases map to TRBD2. Trimming cost V 5 bases and J 6 bases; bases outside gene matches: 5. CDR1 and CDR2 (germline): GTSNPN, SVGIG (reference sequence). The CDR3 spans 13 residues. Here the CDR3 reads CAWLSGRPNEQFF. The CDR3 DNA reads as TGTGCCTGGTTAAGCGGGAGGCCCAATGAGCAGTTCTTC.

This chain uses TRBV19 with TRBJ1-2, with 9 bases aligning to TRBD1. Looked up from germline, CDR1 is LNHDA and CDR2 is SQIVND (reference sequence). The CDR3 extends over 18 amino acids. The trim removed 3 bases at V and 4 bases at J, leaving 15 bases unmatched. The DNA for the CDR3 is TGTGCCAGTAGTATTCGGGGCCCACAGGGGGCGCGGGCCTATGGCTACACCTTC. Protein: CASSIRGPQGARAYGYTF. Drawing the rest from reference TRBV19 and TRBJ1-2, the complete variable domain is DGGITQSPKYLFRKEGQNVTLSCEQNLNHDAMYWYRQDPGQGLRLIYYSQIVNDFQKGDIAEGYSVSREKKESFPLTVTSAQKNPTAFYLCASSIRGPQGARAYGYTFGSGTRLTVV.